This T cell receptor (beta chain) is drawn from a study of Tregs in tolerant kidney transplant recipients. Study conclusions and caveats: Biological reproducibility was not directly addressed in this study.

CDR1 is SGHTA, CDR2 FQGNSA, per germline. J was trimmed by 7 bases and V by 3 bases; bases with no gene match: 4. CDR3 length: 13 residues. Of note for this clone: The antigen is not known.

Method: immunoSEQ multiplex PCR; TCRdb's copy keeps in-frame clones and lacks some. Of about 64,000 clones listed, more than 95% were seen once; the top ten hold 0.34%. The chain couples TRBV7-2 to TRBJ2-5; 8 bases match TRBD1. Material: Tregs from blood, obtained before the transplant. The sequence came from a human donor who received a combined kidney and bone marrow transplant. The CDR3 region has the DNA TGTGCCAGCAGCTTCCAGGGGGCTCGGACCCAGTACTTC. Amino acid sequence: CASSFQGARTQYF.